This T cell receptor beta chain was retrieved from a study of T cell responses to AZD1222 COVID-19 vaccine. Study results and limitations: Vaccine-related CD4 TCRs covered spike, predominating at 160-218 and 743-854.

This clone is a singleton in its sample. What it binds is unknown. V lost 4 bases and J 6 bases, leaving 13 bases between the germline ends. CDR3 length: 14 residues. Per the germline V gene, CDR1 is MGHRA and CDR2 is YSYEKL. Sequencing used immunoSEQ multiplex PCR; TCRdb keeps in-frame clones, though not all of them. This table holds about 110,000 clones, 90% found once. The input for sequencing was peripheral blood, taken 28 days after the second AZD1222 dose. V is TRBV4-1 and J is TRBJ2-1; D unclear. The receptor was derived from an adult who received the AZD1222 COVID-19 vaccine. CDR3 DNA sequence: TGCGCCAGCAGCCCTCATCCCTACGGCAATGAGCAGTTCTTC. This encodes CASSPHPYGNEQFF.